This TCR beta chain came from a study of PD-1 blockade in classical Hodgkin lymphoma. Whole-study findings and limits: Relapsed/refractory patients reportedly had the lowest baseline TCR diversity, below newly diagnosed patients, who were below healthy donors. Repertoire differences lack defined causes, possibly disease activity or prior therapy. Diversity similar to that of newly diagnosed patients was seen at baseline in complete responders.

Germline-derived CDR1 and CDR2 are LNHNV and YYDKDF (reference sequence). V was pared by 3 bases and J by 6 bases, with 18 bases between. The CDR3 runs 16 residues. Notes on this clone: Its target is not known.

Relapse after autologous stem cell transplantation occurred in every patient, and brentuximab vedotin exposure varied. The data were produced by immunoSEQ multiplex PCR, yet TCRdb's version contains in-frame clones alone and is incomplete. Of around 99,000 clones detected, roughly 80% appear once; the ten largest clones hold 15% to 20%. The chain joins TRBV15 to TRBJ2-1; D remains ambiguous. Sequencing was performed on peripheral blood mononuclear cells (PBMCs), taken before the second cycle of nivolumab. The TCR was taken from a human donor with classical Hodgkin lymphoma. In DNA, the CDR3 is TGTGCCACCAGCAGTGCTAGAAATATCCTAAGCAATGAGCAGTTCTTC. Protein sequence: CATSSARNILSNEQFF. Combining the CDR3 with reference TRBV15 and TRBJ2-1 gives the whole variable domain DAMVIQNPRYQVTQFGKPVTLSCSQTLNHNVMYWYQQKSSQAPKLLFHYYDKDFNNEADTPDNFQSRRPNTSFCFLDIRSPGLGDTAMYLCATSSARNILSNEQFFGPGTRLTVL.